This TCR beta chain stems from a study of T cells after yellow fever vaccination. Whole-study context: The study sorted EM, EMRA, CM and Tscm memory subsets by CD3, CD45RA, CCR7 and CD95. Researchers used SMART-Seq v4 Ultra Low Input to prepare fractions that had low cell numbers.

UMIs and a universal primer site were added when TCR cDNA was made by 5'RACE template switching. Via MiXCR, TCRdb re-called the 5' RACE reads, giving one row per CDR3 protein. Of a few thousand distinct CDR3 sequences listed, more than 7.5% are singletons. The length of the CDR3 is 12 residues. V lost 4 bases, J lost 2 bases, and 0 bases stayed unmatched. CDR1 and CDR2 (germline): DFQATT, SNEGSKA (reference sequence). This clonotype rates as medium-sized. This receptor was taken from a young man who received the YFV17D yellow fever vaccine. This specimen consisted of PBMCs, either bulk or a sorted T-cell subset (CD4+, CD8+, memory, or dextramer-sorted; not recorded which), obtained 15 days after the yellow fever booster vaccination. This chain joins TRBV20-1 and TRBJ2-5, with TRBD2 matching 8 bases. The CDR3 DNA reads TGCAGTGCTACTAGCGGGCAAGAGACCCAGTACTTC. As protein: CSATSGQETQYF.